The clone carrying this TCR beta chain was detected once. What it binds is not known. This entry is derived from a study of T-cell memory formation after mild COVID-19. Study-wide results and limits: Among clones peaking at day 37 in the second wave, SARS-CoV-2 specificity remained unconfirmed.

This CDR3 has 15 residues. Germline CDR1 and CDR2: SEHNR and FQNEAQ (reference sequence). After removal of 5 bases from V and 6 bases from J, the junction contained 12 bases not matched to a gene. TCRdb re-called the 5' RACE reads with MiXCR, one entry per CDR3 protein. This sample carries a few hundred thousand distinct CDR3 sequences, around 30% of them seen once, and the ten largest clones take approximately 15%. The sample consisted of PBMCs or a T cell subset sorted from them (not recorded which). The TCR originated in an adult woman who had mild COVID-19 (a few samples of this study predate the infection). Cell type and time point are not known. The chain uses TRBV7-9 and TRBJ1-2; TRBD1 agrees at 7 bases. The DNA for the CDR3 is TGTGCCAGCAGCGGTTCTGGAGGGGGCGAGAATGGCTACACCTTC. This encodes CASSGSGGGENGYTF.